These 12 T cell receptor beta chains were sequenced from one sample in a study of shared clonotypes between healthy human individuals. Sequencing used immunoSEQ multiplex PCR; TCRdb keeps in-frame clones, though not all of them. The profile shows under 2,000,000 clones, roughly 94% of them singletons. Naive CD8 populations comprised CD45RO-negative cells positively selected for CCR7, excluding terminally differentiated effector memory CD45RA+ cells. Sequenced: naive CD8+ T cells sorted from blood. All receptors come from a young man in good health.

The chain carries TRBV13 and TRBJ2-7; 9 positions agree with TRBD1. This CDR3 has 15 residues. Germline V gene lookup returns CDR1 PRHDT and CDR2 FYEKMQ (reference sequence). Unmatched junction bases numbered 8, after V lost 5 bases and J lost 3 bases. The CDR3 region has the DNA TGTGCCAGCAGCATACAGGGGGCCCTCCGCTACGAGCAGTACTTC. It yields the protein CASSIQGALRYEQYF.

The J gene is TRBJ1-1, the V gene TRBV7-9; the D gene is possibly TRBD1 (6 bases). V was cut by 6 bases and J by 4 bases, with 12 bases left in between. This CDR3 is 13 amino acids long. Germline V gene lookup returns CDR1 SEHNR and CDR2 FQNEAQ (reference sequence). DNA for the CDR3: TGTGCCAGCAGATGGACAGAGGGCACTGAAGCTTTCTTT. As protein: CASRWTEGTEAFF. The variable domain in full, completed from reference TRBV7-9 and TRBJ1-1, reads DTGVSQNPRHKITKRGQNVTFRCDPISEHNRLYWYRQTLGQGPEFLTYFQNEAQLEKSRLLSDRFSAERPKGSFSTLEIQRTEQGDSAMYLCASRWTEGTEAFFGQGTRLTVV.

This chain links TRBV5-6 with TRBJ2-1; D uncertain. Deletions cut 0 bases from V and 8 bases from J, with 12 bases between. Germline V gives CDR1 SGHDT, CDR2 YYEEEE. The CDR3 totals 14 residues. The CDR3, as DNA: TGTGCCAGCAGCTTGGACGCGGCCATAGATGAGCAGTTCTTC. Its protein is CASSLDAAIDEQFF.

The chain uses TRBV5-1 and TRBJ2-7, with a weak D call TRBD1 (5 bases). Germline V gene data show CDR1 as SGHRS and CDR2 as YFSETQ. With 1 base removed from V and 5 bases from J, the gap between germline ends came to 13 bases. The CDR3 runs 14 residues. The CDR3 region has the DNA TGCGCCAGCAGCTTGCGGTCAGGGATCCACGAGCAGTACTTC. This sequence encodes CASSLRSGIHEQYF. The entire variable domain, with the rest obtained from reference TRBV5-1 and TRBJ2-7, is as follows: KAGVTQTPRYLIKTRGQQVTLSCSPISGHRSVSWYQQTPGQGLQFLFEYFSETQRNKGNFPGRFSGRQFSNSRSEMNVSTLELGDSALYLCASSLRSGIHEQYFGPGTRLTVT.

The rearrangement uses TRBV7-8 and TRBJ2-5; the D gene is possibly TRBD1 (6 bases). V gave up 2 bases and J gave up 4 bases, with 11 bases separating them. The CDR3 runs 14 residues. The germline V gene has CDR1 SGHVS and CDR2 FQNEAQ. Written as DNA, the CDR3 is TGTGCCAGCAGCTTATTCGAGGGGGTAGAGACCCAGTACTTC. Its translation is CASSLFEGVETQYF. Variable domain in full (rest from reference TRBV7-8 and TRBJ2-5): GAGVSQSPRYKVAKRGQDVALRCDPISGHVSLFWYQQALGQGPEFLTYFQNEAQLDKSGLPSDRFFAERPEGSVSTLKIQRTQQEDSAVYLCASSLFEGVETQYFGPGTRLLVL.

Remarks on this clone: Other DNA variants within this sample encode the same CDR3. The V call is TRBV27, the J call TRBJ1-1; no clear D. Trimming left V 2 bases short and J 1 base short, with 8 bases between. Germline assignment: CDR1 MNHEY and CDR2 SMNVEV (reference sequence). This CDR3 spans 14 amino acids. CDR3 nucleotides: TGTGCCAGCAGTTTAGCGGGAACGAACACTGAAGCTTTCTTT. Translation: CASSLAGTNTEAFF.

This chain uses TRBV18 with TRBJ2-5, with D uncertain. Trimming stripped 3 bases from V and 5 bases from J, with 13 bases between. Germline V gene sequence: CDR1 KGHSH, CDR2 LQKENI. The CDR3 runs 14 residues. The CDR3 nucleotides read TGTGCCAGCTCACCCCCAGAGCCGGCGGAGACCCAGTACTTC. It codes for CASSPPEPAETQYF.

The chain carries TRBV19 and TRBJ2-7; D tentatively fits TRBD1 or TRBD2 (5 bases each). Looked up from germline, CDR1 is LNHDA and CDR2 is SQIVND (reference sequence). Deletions cut 11 bases from V and 5 bases from J, with 16 bases between. This CDR3 has 12 amino acids. CDR3 in DNA: TGTGCCGTTTCCTCAGGGAGCCACGAGCAGTACTTC. It yields the protein CAVSSGSHEQYF.

The chain has TRBV13 and TRBJ2-1; 10 bases agree with TRBD2. The trim removed 3 bases at V and 9 bases at J, leaving 8 bases unmatched. The CDR3 covers 15 residues. Germline V gene sequence: CDR1 PRHDT, CDR2 FYEKMQ (reference sequence). The CDR3 DNA follows: TGTGCCAGCAGCTTTGAAGCGGGAGGGCCGGGTGAGCAGTTCTTC. Translation: CASSFEAGGPGEQFF.

The chain carries TRBV6-1 and TRBJ1-1, with D unresolved. The CDR3 spans 14 residues. CDR1 is MNHNS, CDR2 SASEGT, per germline. Trimming stripped 5 bases from V and 1 base from J, with 11 bases between. The CDR3 protein is CASSSGGENTEAFF. DNA of the CDR3: TGTGCCAGCAGTTCGGGCGGTGAGAACACTGAAGCTTTCTTT.

The rearrangement joins TRBV5-6 to TRBJ2-5, with 9 nucleotides matching TRBD1. CDR1 is SGHDT and CDR2 is YYEEEE in the germline V gene. V lost 0 bases, J lost 5 bases, and 14 bases stayed unmatched. The CDR3 is made up of 18 amino acids. The CDR3 DNA reads TGTGCCAGCAGCTTGGATGTTGGGACAGGGACGATTGTGGAGACCCAGTACTTC. Translating it yields CASSLDVGTGTIVETQYF. Full variable domain (remainder filled in from reference TRBV5-6 and TRBJ2-5): DAGVTQSPTHLIKTRGQQVTLRCSPKSGHDTVSWYQQALGQGPQFIFQYYEEEERQRGNFPDRFSGHQFPNYSSELNVNALLLGDSALYLCASSLDVGTGTIVETQYFGPGTRLLVL.

The chain couples TRBV11-2 to TRBJ2-7; 11 nucleotides match TRBD2. Germline loops: CDR1 SGHAT, CDR2 FQNNGV. The CDR3 is made up of 16 amino acids. J lost 3 bases, V lost 3 bases, and 7 bases had no gene match. The CDR3 loop reads CASSLGPGTSGYEQYF. In nucleotides, the CDR3 is TGTGCCAGCAGCTTGGGTCCCGGGACTAGCGGCTACGAGCAGTACTTC.